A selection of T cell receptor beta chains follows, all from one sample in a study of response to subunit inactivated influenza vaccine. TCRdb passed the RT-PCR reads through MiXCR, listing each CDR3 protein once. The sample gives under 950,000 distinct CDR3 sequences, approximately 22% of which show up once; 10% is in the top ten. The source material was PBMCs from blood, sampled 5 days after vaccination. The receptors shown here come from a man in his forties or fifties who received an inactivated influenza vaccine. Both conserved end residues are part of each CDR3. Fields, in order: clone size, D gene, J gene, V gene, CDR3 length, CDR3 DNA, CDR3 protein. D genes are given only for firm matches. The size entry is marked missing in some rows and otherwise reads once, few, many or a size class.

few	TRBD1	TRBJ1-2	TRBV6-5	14	TGTGCCAGCAGTTCCGGGACAGCCCGGTATGGCTACACCTTC	CASSSGTARYGYTF
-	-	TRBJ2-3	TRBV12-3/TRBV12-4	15	TGTGCCAGCAGTTTATTAGCAAAGCCTACAGATACGCAGTATTTT	CASSLLAKPTDTQYF
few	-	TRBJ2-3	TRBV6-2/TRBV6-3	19	TGTGCCAGCAGTTACCCCCAGGTCGGACTGGCATTCGGTCGGGATACGCAGTATTTT	CASSYPQVGLAFGRDTQYF
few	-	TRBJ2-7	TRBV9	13	TGTGCCAGCAGCGTAGACCCGTACTACGAGCAGTACTTC	CASSVDPYYEQYF
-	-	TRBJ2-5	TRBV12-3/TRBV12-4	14	TGTGCCAGCAGCACAGAAAGCGTTGGCGAGACCCAGTACTTC	CASSTESVGETQYF
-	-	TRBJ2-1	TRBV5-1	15	TGCGCCAGCAGCATACAGTCGACCTCCTACAATGAGCAGTTCTTC	CASSIQSTSYNEQFF
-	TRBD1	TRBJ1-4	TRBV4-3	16	TGCGCCAGCAGCCAGACAACAGGGGGCCGGGATGAAAAACTGTTTTTT	CASSQTTGGRDEKLFF
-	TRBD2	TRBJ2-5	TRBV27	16	TGTGCCAGCAGTTTATCGGTAGCGGGAGGGTGGGAGACCCAGTACTTC	CASSLSVAGGWETQYF
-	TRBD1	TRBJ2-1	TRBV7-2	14	TGTGCCAGCAGCCCTCAGGGGGCGCGGGGTGAGCAGTTCTTC	CASSPQGARGEQFF
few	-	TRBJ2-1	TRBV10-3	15	TGTGCCATCAGTGAGACCCAACTAGTAGCCAATGAGCAGTTCTTC	CAISETQLVANEQFF
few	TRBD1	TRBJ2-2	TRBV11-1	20	TGTGCCAGCAGCTTGAAAGGGACAGGGTCATCGTCGAAGTTTCCCGGGGAGCTGTTTTTT	CASSLKGTGSSSKFPGELFF
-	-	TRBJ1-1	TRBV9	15	TGTGCCAGCAGCGACCCCGGGACACTAAGGAGGGAAGCTTTCTTT	CASSDPGTLRREAFF
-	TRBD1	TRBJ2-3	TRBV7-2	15	TGTGCCAGCAGACTGAACAGGGGGCGCGCAGATACGCAGTATTTT	CASRLNRGRADTQYF
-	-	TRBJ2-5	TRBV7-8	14	TGTGCCAGCAGCCAGGGACGGAAGGAGGAGACCCAGTACTTC	CASSQGRKEETQYF
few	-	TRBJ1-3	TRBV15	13	TGTGCCACCAGCAGAGTCTCTGGAAACACCATATATTTT	CATSRVSGNTIYF
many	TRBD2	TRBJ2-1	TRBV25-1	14	TGTGCCAGCAGTGTCCGTGGGAGGGACAATGAGCAGTTCTTC	CASSVRGRDNEQFF
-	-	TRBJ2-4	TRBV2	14	TGTGCCAGCAGTGAGATTCAGCTACAAAACATTCAGTACTTC	CASSEIQLQNIQYF
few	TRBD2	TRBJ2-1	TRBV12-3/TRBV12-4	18	TGTGCCAGCAGTTTCTTAGCGGGGGGGCGATCGGCCTACAATGAGCAGTTCTTC	CASSFLAGGRSAYNEQFF
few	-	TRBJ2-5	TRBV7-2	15	TGTGCCAGCAGCTTCGCCTGGGGGGCTCGAGAGACCCAGTACTTC	CASSFAWGARETQYF
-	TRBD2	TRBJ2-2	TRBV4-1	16	TGCGCCAGCAGCCAAGTAGGACTAGAAAACACCGGGGAGCTGTTTTTT	CASSQVGLENTGELFF
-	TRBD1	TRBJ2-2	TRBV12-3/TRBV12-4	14	TGTGCCAGCTGGCCCCAGGGGGCAACCGGGGAGCTGTTTTTT	CASWPQGATGELFF
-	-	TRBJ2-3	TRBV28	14	TGTGCCAGCAGTTTCATTGACTCCACAGATACGCAGTATTTT	CASSFIDSTDTQYF
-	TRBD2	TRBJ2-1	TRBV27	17	TGTGCCAGCAGTCCCAACTTAGCGGGGGCCCCAATTTTGGAGCAGTTCTTC	CASSPNLAGAPILEQFF
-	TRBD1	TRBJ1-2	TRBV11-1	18	TGTGCCAGCAGCTCCCCCGGGACAGGGGTCCTATTCAACTATGGCTACACCTTC	CASSSPGTGVLFNYGYTF
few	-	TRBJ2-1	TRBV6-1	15	TGTGCCAGCAGTGGGGGGTCGTTTATTGACAATGAGCAGTTCTTC	CASSGGSFIDNEQFF